Given below is one TCR beta chain in context. Its matching antigen is unknown. Trimming at V came to 1 base and at J to 4 bases, leaving 6 bases not matched to a gene. The CDR3 runs 18 residues. Germline V lookup: CDR1 SGHRS, CDR2 YFSETQ. This sample was taken from a study of radiotherapy plus CTLA-4 blockade in lung cancer. Study-level information: In approximately 17% of patients, objective responses were seen; roughly 30% had disease control.

Patients in the study, people with chemo-refractory metastatic non-small-cell lung cancer, received focal radiation plus ipilimumab CTLA-4 blockade. Assay: immunoSEQ multiplex PCR; the TCRdb copy retains only in-frame clones and omits some. The sample yields tens of thousands of clones, about 80% seen once. General observations from the study: Clones of tumor-derived TCRs expanded in blood after radiotherapy plus ipilimumab.

The source was peripheral blood, collected from a patient treated with radiotherapy plus ipilimumab. This chain uses TRBV5-1 with TRBJ2-2; 14 bases agree with TRBD2. The TCR comes from a human donor with non-small cell lung cancer who had a complete response to radiotherapy plus ipilimumab. CDR3 region: CASSLRTSGGLGTGELFF. For the CDR3, the DNA is TGCGCCAGCAGCTTGAGGACTAGCGGGGGGCTGGGCACCGGGGAGCTGTTTTTT.